This T cell receptor beta chain was observed in a study of cytomegalovirus exposure and HLA in healthy donors. Study-level findings and limits: When a later analysis compared HLA-associated TCR beta chains with equally common others, the HLA-associated chains turned out to be more clonally expanded and to have lower generation probabilities.

PCR used 60 Vbeta primers and 13 Jbeta primers. The data were produced by immunoSEQ multiplex PCR, yet TCRdb's version contains in-frame clones alone and is incomplete. The sample has about 240,000 clones, about 80% seen once. At the time of sampling, donors were nominally healthy, though unrecorded immune exposures were likely. This clone appeared once. Antigen specificity is unknown. V was trimmed by 3 bases and J by 0 bases, leaving 6 bases between them. The CDR3 covers 14 residues. The germline CDR1 and CDR2 sequences are MNHNS and SASEGT. The sequence was obtained from a woman aged 55-75 years in good health and CMV-seropositive. The sample comprised PBMCs. The genes are TRBV6-1 and TRBJ1-3, with TRBD1 as a possible D gene (6 bases). The CDR3 nucleotides read TGTGCCAGCAGTGAGGACAGCTCTGGAAACACCATATATTTT. This gives the protein CASSEDSSGNTIYF.